These T cell receptor beta chains were read from a single sample in a study of blood T cell repertoires in COVID-19. Clones were sequenced by immunoSEQ multiplex PCR, and TCRdb holds only the in-frame ones, with some missing. The sample lists over 250,000 clones, 70% to 75% seen once, with 2.5% to 4% in the top ten. Sequenced input: peripheral blood. The source of these receptors is a woman aged 80 or older with acute or convalescent COVID-19. Each CDR3 is given with its conserved first and last residue. The D gene is left open where the match is weak. The size entry is marked missing in some rows and otherwise reads once, few, many or a size class.

D	V	length	size	J	DNA	CDR3
TRBD1	TRBV2	19	NA	TRBJ1-5	TGTGCCAGCAGGGACGGGACAGGGGGGCTACGATATAGCAATCAGCCCCAGCATTTT	CASRDGTGGLRYSNQPQHF
TRBD1	TRBV3-1/TRBV3-2	14	NA	TRBJ1-1	TGTGCCAGCAGCCGTCAGGGGGGGAACACTGAAGCTTTCTTT	CASSRQGGNTEAFF
TRBD1	TRBV12-5	15	NA	TRBJ1-5	TGTGCTAGTGGTGCCGGGACAGGGGACAATCAGCCCCAGCATTTT	CASGAGTGDNQPQHF
TRBD2	TRBV6-5	15	NA	TRBJ2-1	TGTGCCAGCAGTACTAGCGGGGTCCGTGTCGATGAGCAGTTCTTC	CASSTSGVRVDEQFF
NA	TRBV7-8	15	NA	TRBJ1-2	TGTGCCAGCAGCTCGGGACAACAAAGGTATTATGGCTACACCTTC	CASSSGQQRYYGYTF
TRBD2	TRBV19	15	NA	TRBJ2-1	TGTGCCAGTAGTGTCACTAGCGGGGGATACAATGAGCAGTTCTTC	CASSVTSGGYNEQFF
TRBD2	TRBV5-4	15	once	TRBJ2-2	TGTGCCAGCACCAACAAACTAGCGGACACCGGGGAGCTGTTTTTT	CASTNKLADTGELFF
NA	TRBV12-3/TRBV12-4	12	NA	TRBJ2-7	TGTGCCAGCAGTCCTAGCTCCTACGAGCAGTACTTC	CASSPSSYEQYF
TRBD1	TRBV10-3	16	NA	TRBJ1-1	TGTGCCATCAGTGAGCCGTTGGACAGGGGAGGGACTGAAGCTTTCTTT	CAISEPLDRGGTEAFF
NA	TRBV2	14	NA	TRBJ1-1	TGTGCCAGCAGTGAGCGGGGAGTGAACACTGAAGCTTTCTTT	CASSERGVNTEAFF
NA	TRBV28	12	once	TRBJ2-7	TGTGCCAGCAGCCGCCGGGAATACGAGCAGTACTTC	CASSRREYEQYF
NA	TRBV19	13	few	TRBJ1-1	TGTGCCAGTACCCAGGGTATGAACACTGAAGCTTTCTTT	CASTQGMNTEAFF
NA	TRBV30	15	NA	TRBJ1-5	TGTGCCTGGAGTGCCCTAGGCTTGGGCAATCAGCCCCAGCATTTT	CAWSALGLGNQPQHF
TRBD1	TRBV10-3	15	NA	TRBJ1-2	TGTGCCATCAGTGGGCAGGGGGCAGGGGTTTATGGCTACACCTTC	CAISGQGAGVYGYTF
TRBD1	TRBV29-1	13	few	TRBJ1-1	TGCAGCGTTTTAGGACAGGTACCAGATGAAGCTTTCTTT	CSVLGQVPDEAFF
TRBD2	TRBV3-1/TRBV3-2	19	NA	TRBJ2-7	TGTGCCAGCAGCCGGTACAGCGGACTAGCGGGAGGGGGGTCCTACGAGCAGTACTTC	CASSRYSGLAGGGSYEQYF
TRBD1	TRBV11-2	14	NA	TRBJ1-5	TGTGCCAGCAGCCTGGACAGGGACAATCAGCCCCAGCATTTT	CASSLDRDNQPQHF
NA	TRBV11-1	14	NA	TRBJ2-1	TGTGCCAGCAGCTTAGAGGGGAACTACAATGAGCAGTTCTTC	CASSLEGNYNEQFF